The clone carrying this TCR beta chain was counted many times. Its antigen is not identified. This sample stems from a study of CD8 T cells in ankylosing spondylitis. The study's findings and limits: The study looked at matched synovial fluid samples from ankylosing spondylitis patients. Disease-linked clones were reported to be significantly enriched there. A TCR beta motif of about 8 highly homologous variants seemed to mark ankylosing spondylitis blood.

TCRdb analysed the 5' RACE reads with MiXCR anew, one entry per CDR3 protein. The table lists around 140,000 distinct CDR3 sequences, about an eighth of them singletons. This TCR was recovered from a female donor with ankylosing spondylitis or in good health (not recorded which). The sequenced sample consisted of blood, either unsorted or a sorted T cell fraction (not recorded which).

CDR3 protein: CSVAGPNTEAFF. CDR3 nucleotides: TGCAGCGTGGCAGGGCCCAACACTGAAGCTTTCTTT. This chain joins TRBV29-1 and TRBJ1-1; maybe TRBD1 (5 bases). With 6 bases removed from V and 2 bases from J, the gap between germline ends came to 10 bases. The CDR3 consists of 12 residues. In germline, CDR1 is SQVTM, CDR2 ANQGSEA.